What follows are 3 T cell receptor beta chains derived from one specimen sequenced in a study of blood T cell repertoires in COVID-19. Here immunoSEQ multiplex PCR was the method, and the copy in TCRdb shows in-frame clones only, minus some. The sample records 350,000 to 400,000 clones, about 89% being singletons. Sequencing was carried out using PBMCs or T cells enriched from blood (not recorded which). The receptor source for this set is a woman in her thirties or forties who had been exposed to COVID-19.

This clone was recorded once. Other DNA variants within this sample encode the same CDR3. V usage is TRBV27 and J usage is TRBJ2-7, with D perhaps TRBD1 (6 bases). V lost 3 bases and J lost 0, with 6 bases in between. The CDR3 spans 13 residues. CDR1 and CDR2 (germline): MNHEY, SMNVEV (reference sequence). Written as DNA, the CDR3 is TGTGCCAGCAGTTTGGACAGCTCCTACGAGCAGTACTTC. Amino acids: CASSLDSSYEQYF.

For this clone: Other DNA sequences in the same sample also yield this CDR3. The chain carries TRBV6-5 and TRBJ1-2; D unclear. The CDR3 has 13 amino acids. V was trimmed by 6 bases and J by 2 bases, leaving 10 bases between them. CDR1 is MNHEY and CDR2 is SVGAGI in the germline V gene. CDR3 in amino acids: CASSLTVNYGYTF. The CDR3 nucleotides read TGTGCCAGCAGCTTAACAGTAAACTATGGCTACACCTTC.

V usage is TRBV11-2 and J usage is TRBJ1-4, with 10 bases lining up with TRBD1. CDR1 and CDR2 (germline): SGHAT, FQNNGV. The length of the CDR3 is 16 residues. V lost 4 bases and J lost 5; bases outside the gene matches: 7. CDR3: CASSWRPGQGNEKLFF. The DNA for the CDR3 is TGTGCCAGCAGCTGGCGACCGGGACAGGGGAATGAAAAACTGTTTTTT.